This TCR beta chain was documented in a study of chemoradiotherapy in HPV16-positive cancers. The wider study: Two HPV16-positive patients' cells yielded candidate HPV-specific clones and common motifs. Findings of the study overall: In HPV16-positive patients, HPV-responsive T-cell expansion tracked better recurrence-free survival. During treatment, candidate HPV-specific clones and E7-related motifs expanded in tumor.

A remark on this clone: Its antigen is currently unknown.

V was clipped by 8 bases and J by 3 bases, with 19 bases between them. Germline V CDR1 and CDR2: SNHLY, FYNNEI. The CDR3 length is 16 residues. Repeated repertoire sampling spanned the course of chemoradiotherapy. The method was immunoSEQ multiplex PCR; TCRdb's version includes in-frame clones alone and lacks a portion of them. The sample shows around 8,800 clones, 60% to 75% of them seen only once. The clonotype originates from a human donor with HPV-associated anogenital cancer. This specimen consisted of tumor tissue, obtained from a patient who underwent chemoradiotherapy. The chain recombines TRBV2 with TRBJ1-4; no firm D call. The CDR3 loop is CASGGHYYGANEKLFF. The CDR3, as DNA: TGTGCCAGCGGTGGGCACTATTATGGAGCTAATGAAAAACTGTTTTTT.